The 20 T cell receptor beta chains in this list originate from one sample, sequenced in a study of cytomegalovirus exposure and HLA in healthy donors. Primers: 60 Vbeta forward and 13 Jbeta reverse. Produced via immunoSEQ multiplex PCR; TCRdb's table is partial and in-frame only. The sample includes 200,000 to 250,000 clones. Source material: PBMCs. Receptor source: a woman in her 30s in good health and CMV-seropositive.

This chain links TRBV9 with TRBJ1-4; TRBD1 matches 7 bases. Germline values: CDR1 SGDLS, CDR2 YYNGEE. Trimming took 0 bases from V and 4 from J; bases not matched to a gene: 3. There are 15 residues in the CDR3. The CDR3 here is CASSVATGINEKLFF. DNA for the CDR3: TGTGCCAGCAGCGTAGCGACAGGGATTAATGAAAAACTGTTTTTT.

The CDR3 DNA follows: TGTGCCAGCAGCTTAGGTCACAGATTAAACACTGAAGCTTTCTTT. Translated, it gives CASSLGHRLNTEAFF. The genes are TRBV11-2 and TRBJ1-1; no firm D call. From germline, CDR1 is SGHAT and CDR2 FQNNGV. This CDR3 comprises 15 residues. The ends were cut back, 1 base at V and 2 bases at J, with 11 bases in the middle.

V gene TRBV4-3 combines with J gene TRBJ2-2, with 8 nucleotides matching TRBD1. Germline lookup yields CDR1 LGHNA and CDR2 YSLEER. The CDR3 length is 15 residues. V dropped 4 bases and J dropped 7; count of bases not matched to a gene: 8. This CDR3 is CASSPTRGTGGELFF. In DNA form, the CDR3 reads TGCGCCAGCAGCCCCACCCGGGGGACAGGCGGGGAGCTGTTTTTT.

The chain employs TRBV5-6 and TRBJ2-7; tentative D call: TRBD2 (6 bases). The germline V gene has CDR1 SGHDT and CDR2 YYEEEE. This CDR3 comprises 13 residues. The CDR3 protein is CVSGGATPDEQYF. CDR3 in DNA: TGTGTAAGTGGCGGGGCCACACCCGACGAGCAGTACTTC.

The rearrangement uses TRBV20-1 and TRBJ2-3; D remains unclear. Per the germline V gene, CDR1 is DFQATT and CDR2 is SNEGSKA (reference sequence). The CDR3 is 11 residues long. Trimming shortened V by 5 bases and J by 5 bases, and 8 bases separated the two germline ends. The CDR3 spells CSAPFLDTQYF. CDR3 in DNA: TGCAGTGCTCCTTTTCTAGATACGCAGTATTTT.

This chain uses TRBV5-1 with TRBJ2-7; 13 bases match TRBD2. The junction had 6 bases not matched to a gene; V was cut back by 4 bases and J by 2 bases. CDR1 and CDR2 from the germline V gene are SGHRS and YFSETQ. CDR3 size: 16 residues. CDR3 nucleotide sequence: TGCGCCAGCAGCGTAGGGACTAGCGGGGATACCTACGAGCAGTACTTC. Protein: CASSVGTSGDTYEQYF.

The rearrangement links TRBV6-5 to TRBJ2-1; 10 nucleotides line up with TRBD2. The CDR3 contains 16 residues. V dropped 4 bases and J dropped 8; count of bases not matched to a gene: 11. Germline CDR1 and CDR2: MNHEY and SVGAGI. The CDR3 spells CASSSGGAGGEYEQFF. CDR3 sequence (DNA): TGTGCCAGCAGTTCCGGGGGAGCGGGGGGGGAATATGAGCAGTTCTTC.

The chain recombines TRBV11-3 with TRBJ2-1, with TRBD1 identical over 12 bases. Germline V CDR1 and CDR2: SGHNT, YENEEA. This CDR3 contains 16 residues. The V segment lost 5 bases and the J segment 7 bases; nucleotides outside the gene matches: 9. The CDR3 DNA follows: TGTGCCAGCAGCCCAAAAGGGACAGGGGGCTGGAATGAGCAGTTCTTC. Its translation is CASSPKGTGGWNEQFF.

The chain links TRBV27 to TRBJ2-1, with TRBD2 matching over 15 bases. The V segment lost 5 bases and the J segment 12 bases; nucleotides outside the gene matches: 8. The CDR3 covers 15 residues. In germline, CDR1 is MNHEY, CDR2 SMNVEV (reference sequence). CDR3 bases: TGTGCCAGCAGTATAGGACTAGCGGGAGGGCCAGGGCAGTTCTTC. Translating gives CASSIGLAGGPGQFF.

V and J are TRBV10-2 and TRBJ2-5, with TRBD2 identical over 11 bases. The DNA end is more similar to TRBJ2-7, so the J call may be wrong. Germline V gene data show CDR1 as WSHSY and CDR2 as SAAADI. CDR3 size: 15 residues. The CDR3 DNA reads TGCGCCAGCAGTGGGACTAGCGGGTGGTCCTACGAGCAGTACTTC. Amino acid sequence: CASSGTSGWSYEQYF.

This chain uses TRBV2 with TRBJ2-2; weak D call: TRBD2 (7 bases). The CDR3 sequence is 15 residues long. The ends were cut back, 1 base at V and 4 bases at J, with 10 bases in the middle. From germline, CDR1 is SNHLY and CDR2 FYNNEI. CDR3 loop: CASSEGRGPTGELFF. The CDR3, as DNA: TGTGCCAGCAGTGAAGGGCGGGGGCCCACCGGGGAGCTGTTTTTT.

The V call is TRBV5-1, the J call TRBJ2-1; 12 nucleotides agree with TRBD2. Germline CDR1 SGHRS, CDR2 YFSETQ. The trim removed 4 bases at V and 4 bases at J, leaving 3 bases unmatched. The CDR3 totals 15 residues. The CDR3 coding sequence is TGCGCCAGCAGCGCCGGACTAGCGGGATACAATGAGCAGTTCTTC. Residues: CASSAGLAGYNEQFF.

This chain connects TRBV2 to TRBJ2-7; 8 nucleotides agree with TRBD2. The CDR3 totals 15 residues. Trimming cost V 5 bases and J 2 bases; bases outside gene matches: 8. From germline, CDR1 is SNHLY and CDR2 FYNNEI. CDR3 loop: CASSPDGGRTYEQYF. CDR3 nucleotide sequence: TGTGCCAGCAGTCCCGATGGCGGGAGGACCTACGAGCAGTACTTC.

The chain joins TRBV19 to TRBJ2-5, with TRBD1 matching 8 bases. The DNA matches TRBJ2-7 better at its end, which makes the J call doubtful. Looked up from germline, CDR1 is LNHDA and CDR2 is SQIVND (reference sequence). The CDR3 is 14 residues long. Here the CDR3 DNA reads TGTGCCAGTAGTATATCGGGACAGGCCCCCGAGCAGTACTTC. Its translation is CASSISGQAPEQYF.

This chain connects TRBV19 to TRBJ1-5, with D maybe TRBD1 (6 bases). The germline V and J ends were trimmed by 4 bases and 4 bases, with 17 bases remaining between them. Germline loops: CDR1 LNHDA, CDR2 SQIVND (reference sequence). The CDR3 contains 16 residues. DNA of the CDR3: TGTGCCAGTAGTACTAGGTCGACAGGTACGAATCAGCCCCAGCATTTT. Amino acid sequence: CASSTRSTGTNQPQHF. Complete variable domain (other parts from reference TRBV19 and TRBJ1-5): DGGITQSPKYLFRKEGQNVTLSCEQNLNHDAMYWYRQDPGQGLRLIYYSQIVNDFQKGDIAEGYSVSREKKESFPLTVTSAQKNPTAFYLCASSTRSTGTNQPQHFGDGTRLSIL.

CDR3 coding DNA: TGTGCCAGTAGTACGCGACTAGTTCAAGAGACCCAGTACTTC. It encodes CASSTRLVQETQYF. The J gene is TRBJ2-5, the V gene TRBV19, with D possibly TRBD2 on 6 matching bases. Germline-derived CDR1 and CDR2 are LNHDA and SQIVND (reference sequence). CDR3 length: 14 residues. V was clipped by 4 bases and J by 2 bases, with 11 bases between them.

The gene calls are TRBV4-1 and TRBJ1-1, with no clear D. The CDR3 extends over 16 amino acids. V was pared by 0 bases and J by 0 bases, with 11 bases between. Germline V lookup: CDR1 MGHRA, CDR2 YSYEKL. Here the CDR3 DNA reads TGCGCCAGCAGCCAAGATTGGCGCGGGGTGAACACTGAAGCTTTCTTT. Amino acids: CASSQDWRGVNTEAFF.

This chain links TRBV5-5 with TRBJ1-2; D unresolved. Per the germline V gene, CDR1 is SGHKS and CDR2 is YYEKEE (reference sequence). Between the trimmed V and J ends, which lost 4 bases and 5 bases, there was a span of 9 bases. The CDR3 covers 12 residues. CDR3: CASSPPPYGYTF. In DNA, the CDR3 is TGTGCCAGCAGCCCCCCCCCGTATGGCTACACCTTC.

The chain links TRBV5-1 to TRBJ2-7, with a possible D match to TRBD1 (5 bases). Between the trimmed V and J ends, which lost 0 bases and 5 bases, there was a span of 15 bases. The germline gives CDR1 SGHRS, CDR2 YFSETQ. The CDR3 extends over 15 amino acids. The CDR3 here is CASSLVTASDNEQYF. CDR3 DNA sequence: TGCGCCAGCAGCTTGGTGACAGCGTCAGATAACGAGCAGTACTTC.

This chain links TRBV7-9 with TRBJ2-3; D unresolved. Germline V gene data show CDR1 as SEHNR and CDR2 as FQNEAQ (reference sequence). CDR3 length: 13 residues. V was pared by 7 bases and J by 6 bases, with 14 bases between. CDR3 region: CASTTSNTDTQYF. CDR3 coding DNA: TGTGCCAGCACCACGAGCAATACGGATACGCAGTATTTT.